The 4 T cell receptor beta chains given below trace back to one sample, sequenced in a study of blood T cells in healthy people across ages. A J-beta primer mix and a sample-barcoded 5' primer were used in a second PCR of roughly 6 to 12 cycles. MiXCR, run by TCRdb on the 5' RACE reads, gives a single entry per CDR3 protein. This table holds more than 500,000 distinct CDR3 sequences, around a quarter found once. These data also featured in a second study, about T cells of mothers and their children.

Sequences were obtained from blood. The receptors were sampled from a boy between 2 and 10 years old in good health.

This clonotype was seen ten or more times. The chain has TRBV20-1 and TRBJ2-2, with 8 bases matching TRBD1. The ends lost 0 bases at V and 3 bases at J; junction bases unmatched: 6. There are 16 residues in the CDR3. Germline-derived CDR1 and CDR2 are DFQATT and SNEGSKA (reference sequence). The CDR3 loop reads CSARDPRGRHTGELFF. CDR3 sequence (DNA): TGCAGTGCTAGAGACCCCAGGGGGCGGCACACCGGGGAGCTGTTTTTT.

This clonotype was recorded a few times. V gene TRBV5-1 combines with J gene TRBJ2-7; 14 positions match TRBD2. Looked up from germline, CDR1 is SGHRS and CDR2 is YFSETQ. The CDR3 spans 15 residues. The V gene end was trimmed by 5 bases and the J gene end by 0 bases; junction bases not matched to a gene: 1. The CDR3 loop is CASRGTSGSSYEQYF. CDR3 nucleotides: TGCGCCAGCAGGGGGACTAGCGGGAGCTCCTACGAGCAGTACTTC.

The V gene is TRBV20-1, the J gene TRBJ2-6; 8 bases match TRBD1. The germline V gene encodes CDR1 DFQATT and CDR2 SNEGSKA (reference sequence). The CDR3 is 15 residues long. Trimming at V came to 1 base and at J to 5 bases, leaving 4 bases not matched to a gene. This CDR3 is CSARGQGRRANVLTF. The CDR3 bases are TGCAGTGCTAGAGGACAGGGGAGGCGGGCCAACGTCCTGACTTTC.

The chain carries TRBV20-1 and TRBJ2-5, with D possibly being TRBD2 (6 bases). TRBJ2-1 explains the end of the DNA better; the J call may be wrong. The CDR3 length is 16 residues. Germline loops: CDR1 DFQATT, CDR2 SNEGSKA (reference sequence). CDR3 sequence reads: CSARETSREGYNEQFF. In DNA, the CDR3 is TGCAGTGCTAGAGAGACTAGTAGAGAGGGATACAATGAGCAGTTCTTC.